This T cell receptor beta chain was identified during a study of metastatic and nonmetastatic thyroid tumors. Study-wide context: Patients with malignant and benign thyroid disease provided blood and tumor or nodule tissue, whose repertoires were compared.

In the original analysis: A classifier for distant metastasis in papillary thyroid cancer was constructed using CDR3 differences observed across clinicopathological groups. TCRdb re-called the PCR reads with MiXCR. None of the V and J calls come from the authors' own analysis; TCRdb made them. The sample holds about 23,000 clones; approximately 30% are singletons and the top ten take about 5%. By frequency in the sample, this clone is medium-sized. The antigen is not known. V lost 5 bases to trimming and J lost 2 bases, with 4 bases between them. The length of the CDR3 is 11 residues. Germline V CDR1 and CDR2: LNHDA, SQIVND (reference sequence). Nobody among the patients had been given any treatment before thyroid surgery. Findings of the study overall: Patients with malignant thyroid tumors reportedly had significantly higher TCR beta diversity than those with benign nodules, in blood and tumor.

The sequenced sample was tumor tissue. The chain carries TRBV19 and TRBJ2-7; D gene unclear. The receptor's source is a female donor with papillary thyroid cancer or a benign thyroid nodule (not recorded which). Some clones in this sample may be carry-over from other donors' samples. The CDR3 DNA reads TGTGCCAGTAGTGGGGCCTACGAGCAGTACTTC. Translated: CASSGAYEQYF.